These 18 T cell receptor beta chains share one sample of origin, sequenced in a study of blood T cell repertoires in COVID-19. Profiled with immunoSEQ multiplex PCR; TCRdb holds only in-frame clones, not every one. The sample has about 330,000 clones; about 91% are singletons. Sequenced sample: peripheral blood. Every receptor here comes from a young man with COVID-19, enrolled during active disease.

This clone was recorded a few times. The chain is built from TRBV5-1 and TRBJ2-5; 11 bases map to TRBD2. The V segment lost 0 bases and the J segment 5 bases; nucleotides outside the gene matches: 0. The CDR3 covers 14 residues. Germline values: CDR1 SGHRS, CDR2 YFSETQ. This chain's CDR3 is CASSLGTSGETQYF. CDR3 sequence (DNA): TGCGCCAGCAGCTTGGGGACTAGCGGGGAGACCCAGTACTTC.

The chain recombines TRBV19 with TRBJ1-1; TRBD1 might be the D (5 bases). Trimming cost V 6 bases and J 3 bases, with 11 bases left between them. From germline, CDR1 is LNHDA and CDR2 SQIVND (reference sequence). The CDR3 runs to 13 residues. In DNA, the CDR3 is TGTGCCAGTAGACAGACAGAGTACACTGAAGCTTTCTTT. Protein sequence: CASRQTEYTEAFF.

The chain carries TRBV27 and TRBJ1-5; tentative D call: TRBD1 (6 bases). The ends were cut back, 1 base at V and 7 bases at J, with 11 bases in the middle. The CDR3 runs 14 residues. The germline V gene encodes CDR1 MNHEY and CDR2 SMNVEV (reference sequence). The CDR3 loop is CASSLYRAGQPQHF. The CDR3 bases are TGTGCCAGCAGTTTATACAGGGCTGGCCAGCCCCAGCATTTT.

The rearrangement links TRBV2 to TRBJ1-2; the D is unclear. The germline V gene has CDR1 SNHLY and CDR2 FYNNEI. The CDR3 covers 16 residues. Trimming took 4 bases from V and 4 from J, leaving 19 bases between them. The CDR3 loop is CASSAVRQVPSYGYTF. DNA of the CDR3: TGTGCCAGCAGTGCGGTACGGCAGGTACCCTCCTATGGCTACACCTTC.

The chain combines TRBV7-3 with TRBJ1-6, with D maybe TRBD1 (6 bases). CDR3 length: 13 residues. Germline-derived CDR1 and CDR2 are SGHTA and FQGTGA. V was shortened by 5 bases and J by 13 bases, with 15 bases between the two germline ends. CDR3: CASSRDTLGPLHF. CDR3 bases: TGTGCCAGCAGCCGGGACACCCTCGGGCCCCTCCACTTT.

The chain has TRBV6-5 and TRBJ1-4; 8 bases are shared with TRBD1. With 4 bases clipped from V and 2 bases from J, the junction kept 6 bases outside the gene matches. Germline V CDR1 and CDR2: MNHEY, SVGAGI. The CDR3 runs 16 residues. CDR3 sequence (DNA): TGTGCCAGCAGTTCCAGGGGGCTAGGGACTAATGAAAAACTGTTTTTT. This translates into CASSSRGLGTNEKLFF.

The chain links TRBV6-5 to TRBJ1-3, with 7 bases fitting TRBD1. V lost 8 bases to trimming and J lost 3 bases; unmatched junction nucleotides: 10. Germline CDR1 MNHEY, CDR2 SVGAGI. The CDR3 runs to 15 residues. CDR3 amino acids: CASQFTGQVGNTIYF. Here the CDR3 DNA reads TGTGCCAGCCAGTTCACTGGACAGGTTGGAAACACCATATATTTT.

The CDR3 DNA reads as TGTGCCAGCAGCTTGGCCTCAGGACAAGAAGGGACCCAGTACTTC. Translating it yields CASSLASGQEGTQYF. This chain uses TRBV5-4 with TRBJ2-5, with D perhaps matching TRBD1 (5 bases). Per germline, CDR1 SGHNT and CDR2 YYREEE (reference sequence). The CDR3 runs 15 residues. V was trimmed by 0 bases and J by 7 bases, leaving 16 bases between them.

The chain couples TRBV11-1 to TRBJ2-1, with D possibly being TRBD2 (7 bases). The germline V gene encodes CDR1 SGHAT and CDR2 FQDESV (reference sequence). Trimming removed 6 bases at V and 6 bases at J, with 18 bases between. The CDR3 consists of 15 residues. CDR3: CASSQGRGSVNEQFF. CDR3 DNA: TGTGCCAGCAGTCAGGGGAGGGGTTCGGTCAATGAGCAGTTCTTC.

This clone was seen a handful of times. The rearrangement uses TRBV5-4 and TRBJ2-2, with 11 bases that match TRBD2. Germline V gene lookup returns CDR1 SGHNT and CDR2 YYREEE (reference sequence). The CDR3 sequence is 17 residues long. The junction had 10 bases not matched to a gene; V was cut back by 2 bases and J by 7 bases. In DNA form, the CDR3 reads TGTGCCAGCAGCTTCCCTAGCGGGGGGCGGCCCGGCGGGGAGCTGTTTTTT. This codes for CASSFPSGGRPGGELFF.

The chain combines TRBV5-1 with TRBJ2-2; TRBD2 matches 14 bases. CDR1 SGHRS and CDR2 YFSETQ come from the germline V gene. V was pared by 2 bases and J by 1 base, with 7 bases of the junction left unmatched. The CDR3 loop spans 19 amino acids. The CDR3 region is CASSLIPGLAGENTGELFF. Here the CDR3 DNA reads TGCGCCAGCAGCTTAATTCCGGGACTAGCGGGGGAGAACACCGGGGAGCTGTTTTTT.

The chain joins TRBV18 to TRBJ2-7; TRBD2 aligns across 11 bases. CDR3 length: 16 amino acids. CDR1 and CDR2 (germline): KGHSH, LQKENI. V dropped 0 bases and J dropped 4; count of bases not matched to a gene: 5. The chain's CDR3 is CASSPPVLAGAYEQYF. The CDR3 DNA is TGTGCCAGCTCACCACCGGTACTAGCGGGAGCTTACGAGCAGTACTTC.

The CDR3 loop reads CASRERGVSYEQYF. In DNA form, the CDR3 reads TGTGCCAGCAGGGAGCGGGGGGTCTCCTACGAGCAGTACTTC. The chain joins TRBV2 to TRBJ2-7; 9 bases align to TRBD2. The CDR3 length is 14 residues. CDR1 and CDR2 from the germline V gene are SNHLY and FYNNEI. Germline trimming cut 6 bases from V and 0 bases from J; bases unmatched to any gene: 3.

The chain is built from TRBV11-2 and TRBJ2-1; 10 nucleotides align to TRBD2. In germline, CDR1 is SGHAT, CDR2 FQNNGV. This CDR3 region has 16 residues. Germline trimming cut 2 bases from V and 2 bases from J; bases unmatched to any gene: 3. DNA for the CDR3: TGTGCCAGCAGCTTACTAAGCGGGGGGGCCTACAATGAGCAGTTCTTC. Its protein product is CASSLLSGGAYNEQFF.

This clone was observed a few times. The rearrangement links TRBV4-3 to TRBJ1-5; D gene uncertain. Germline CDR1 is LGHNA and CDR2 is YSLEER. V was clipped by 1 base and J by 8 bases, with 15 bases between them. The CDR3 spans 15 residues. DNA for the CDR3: TGCGCCAGCAGCCAAGGCCTTGGGGTCGGGGAGCCCCAGCATTTT. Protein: CASSQGLGVGEPQHF.

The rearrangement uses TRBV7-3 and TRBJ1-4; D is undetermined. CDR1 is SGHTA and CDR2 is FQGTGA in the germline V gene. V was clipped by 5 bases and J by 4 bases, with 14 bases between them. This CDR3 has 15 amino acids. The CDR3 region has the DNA TGTGCCAGCAGCCCTCACGGTGATTATAATGAAAAACTGTTTTTT. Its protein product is CASSPHGDYNEKLFF.

In DNA form, the CDR3 reads TGTGCCAGCAGTTTAACGGGACAGGGAAACATTCAGTACTTC. It translates to CASSLTGQGNIQYF. This chain uses TRBV28 with TRBJ2-4; 9 nucleotides align to TRBD1. This CDR3 spans 14 amino acids. Germline CDR1 is MDHEN and CDR2 is SYDVKM. The trim removed 2 bases at V and 6 bases at J, leaving 2 bases unmatched.

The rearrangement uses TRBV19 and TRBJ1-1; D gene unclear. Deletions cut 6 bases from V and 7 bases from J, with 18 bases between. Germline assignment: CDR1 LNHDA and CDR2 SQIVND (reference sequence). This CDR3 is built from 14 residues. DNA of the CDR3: TGTGCCAGTAGGCCGGGTGGCGGGCAATATGAAGCTTTCTTT. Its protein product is CASRPGGGQYEAFF.